This T cell receptor beta chain was found in a study of PD-L1 blockade in urothelial cancer. Study background: The study started patients on atezolizumab at some point between 2013 and 2014, giving 1,200 mg intravenously every 3 weeks. Typically, measured as a median, blood samples had 141,255 T cells. Male sex and bladder-origin urothelial cancer characterized about 90% of the roughly 30 patients. Analyzed time points were 3 weeks (second dose) and 6 weeks after therapy began.

Described time point: peripheral blood 6 weeks after treatment start. Trimming stripped 5 bases from V and 2 bases from J, with 22 bases between. The CDR3 extends over 17 amino acids. Germline CDR1 reads SGDLS; CDR2 reads YYNGEE. Sequencing used immunoSEQ multiplex PCR; TCRdb keeps in-frame clones, though not all of them. The sample shows 15,000 to 20,000 clones, approximately 83% of them seen only once. J is TRBJ2-5 and V is TRBV9; D is ambiguous. The TCR sequence derives from a middle-aged man with urothelial cancer. This specimen consisted of PBMCs, obtained around atezolizumab (anti-PD-L1) treatment. CDR3 sequence (DNA): TGTGCCAGCAGTACGAGTATGAAACAGAAAAATCAAGAGACCCAGTACTTC. Translation: CASSTSMKQKNQETQYF. Based on the CDR3 plus reference TRBV9 and TRBJ2-5, the full variable domain is DSGVTQTPKHLITATGQRVTLRCSPRSGDLSVYWYQQSLDQGLQFLIQYYNGEERAKGNILERFSAQQFPDLHSELNLSSLELGDSALYFCASSTSMKQKNQETQYFGPGTRLLVL.